Listed below are T cell receptor beta chains from one sample, sequenced in a study of blood T cell repertoires in COVID-19. TCRdb's copy holds only in-frame clones and misses some; the assay was immunoSEQ multiplex PCR. This table holds approximately 350,000 clones, about 88% found once. The source material was peripheral blood. The receptors originated from a woman aged 70 to 79 with COVID-19, enrolled during active disease. Each CDR3 is given with its conserved first and last residue. D genes are given only for firm matches. Part of the rows lack a size; the others show once, few, many or a class for expanded clones.

>TRBD1|once|TRBV11-2|16|TRBJ1-5
CASSAGQGAFNQPQHF
TGTGCCAGCAGCGCAGGACAGGGGGCGTTCAATCAGCCCCAGCATTTT
>TRBD1|NA|TRBV6-4|16|TRBJ2-3
CASSRTGDLSTDTQYF
TGTGCCAGCAGCCGGACAGGGGACCTCAGCACAGATACGCAGTATTTT
>TRBD1|NA|TRBV6-5|12|TRBJ1-6
CASRLTGGRVHF
TGTGCCAGCAGGCTGACAGGGGGCCGCGTCCACTTT
>NA|once|TRBV5-1|14|TRBJ2-5
CASSQDTSRETQYF
TGCGCCAGCAGCCAGGACACCTCGCGAGAGACCCAGTACTTC
>NA|NA|TRBV19|14|TRBJ2-5
CASSIWADQETQYF
TGTGCCAGTAGTATTTGGGCAGACCAAGAGACCCAGTACTTC
>NA|NA|TRBV9|15|TRBJ1-1
CASSPSRLGSTEAFF
TGTGCCAGCAGCCCATCTAGACTGGGGAGCACTGAAGCTTTCTTT
>TRBD2|once|TRBV3-1/TRBV3-2|14|TRBJ2-5
CASSQAGGAETQYF
TGTGCCAGCAGCCAAGCGGGGGGAGCTGAGACCCAGTACTTC
>NA|NA|TRBV7-9|13|TRBJ2-7
CASSPVLPYEQYF
TGTGCCAGCAGCCCGGTGTTACCCTACGAGCAGTACTTC
>NA|NA|TRBV15|16|TRBJ2-5
CATSRVRTVRQETQYF
TGTGCCACCAGCAGAGTCAGGACTGTAAGACAAGAGACCCAGTACTTC
>NA|NA|TRBV19|16|TRBJ1-5
CASSRGKGPVGQPQHF
TGTGCCAGTAGTCGAGGCAAGGGGCCCGTGGGGCAGCCCCAGCATTTT
>TRBD1|once|TRBV27|17|TRBJ1-2
CASSFHPPDRGDYGYTF
TGTGCCAGCAGTTTTCACCCCCCTGACAGGGGAGACTATGGCTACACCTTC
>TRBD1|once|TRBV2|14|TRBJ1-2
CASPVDRANYGYTF
TGTGCCAGCCCCGTAGACAGGGCGAACTATGGCTACACCTTC
>NA|NA|TRBV7-9|13|TRBJ1-1
CASSPAHSTEAFF
TGTGCCAGCAGCCCCGCCCACAGCACTGAAGCTTTCTTT
>NA|NA|TRBV21-1|18|TRBJ1-1
CASSNPIGQAFRYTEAFF
TGTGCCAGCAGCAACCCTATCGGACAGGCCTTTCGATACACTGAAGCTTTCTTT